One sample yielded the 24 T cell receptor beta chains listed below, sequenced in a study of blood T cell repertoires in COVID-19. Profiling relied on immunoSEQ multiplex PCR, and the TCRdb table lists in-frame clones only, not all of them. The sample includes around 230,000 clones, roughly nine tenths of them seen just once. Sequencing used PBMCs or T cells enriched from blood (not recorded which). Receptors originate from a woman under 40 with acute COVID-19.

The rearrangement joins TRBV12-5 to TRBJ1-3, with D possibly matching TRBD1 (5 bases). CDR3 length: 14 residues. Trimming took 8 bases from V and 2 from J, leaving 13 bases between them. In germline, CDR1 is LGHNT, CDR2 FRNRAP. CDR3 sequence reads: CASCFQGAGNTIYF. The DNA for the CDR3 is TGTGCTAGTTGCTTTCAGGGTGCTGGAAACACCATATATTTT.

The gene calls are TRBV27 and TRBJ1-4; possible D gene TRBD1, 6 bases. Germline CDR1 and CDR2: MNHEY and SMNVEV (reference sequence). V was trimmed by 0 bases and J by 3 bases, leaving 8 bases between them. This CDR3 region has 15 residues. The CDR3 nucleotides read TGTGCCAGCAGTTTATCTCAGGGGTCTAATGAAAAACTGTTTTTT. This codes for CASSLSQGSNEKLFF.

CDR3 nucleotide sequence: TGTGCCAGCAGCCCTACGAGGACAGGGGGTAACTATGGCTACACCTTC. As protein: CASSPTRTGGNYGYTF. This chain links TRBV7-8 with TRBJ1-2; the match to TRBD1 covers 10 bases. Unmatched junction bases numbered 7, after V lost 5 bases and J lost 1 base. CDR3 length equals 16 residues. In germline, CDR1 is SGHVS, CDR2 FQNEAQ.

The CDR3 protein is CASSKAEGSSGNTIYF. The DNA of the CDR3 is TGTGCCAGCAGTAAGGCGGAGGGGAGCTCTGGAAACACCATATATTTT. The chain recombines TRBV9 with TRBJ1-3; D may be TRBD1 (5 bases). Germline CDR1 is SGDLS and CDR2 is YYNGEE. V lost 5 bases to trimming and J lost 0 bases, with 15 bases between them. The CDR3 covers 16 residues.

This clone was found once. The rearrangement joins TRBV5-4 to TRBJ2-7, with 9 bases that match TRBD1. Germline V gene sequence: CDR1 SGHNT, CDR2 YYREEE (reference sequence). The V segment lost 2 bases and the J segment 5 bases; nucleotides outside the gene matches: 8. This CDR3 comprises 15 residues. This chain's CDR3 is CASSLPDRGGNEQYF. CDR3 DNA sequence: TGTGCCAGCAGCTTACCGGACAGGGGAGGTAACGAGCAGTACTTC. The complete variable domain, with remaining parts taken from reference TRBV5-4 and TRBJ2-7, reads ETGVTQSPTHLIKTRGQQVTLRCSSQSGHNTVSWYQQALGQGPQFIFQYYREEENGRGNFPPRFSGLQFPNYSSELNVNALELDDSALYLCASSLPDRGGNEQYFGPGTRLTVT.

The chain links TRBV10-2 to TRBJ1-2; D might be TRBD1 (6 bases). Germline assignment: CDR1 WSHSY and CDR2 SAAADI. Trimming stripped 6 bases from V and 8 bases from J, with 16 bases between. The CDR3 is made up of 13 amino acids. The CDR3: CASSTDRSRGYTF. CDR3 nucleotide sequence: TGCGCCAGCAGCACGGACAGAAGTAGGGGCTACACCTTC.

This chain connects TRBV4-1 to TRBJ1-1, with unresolved D. Trimming took 0 bases from V and 3 from J, leaving 14 bases between them. This CDR3 is built from 16 residues. CDR1 is MGHRA, CDR2 YSYEKL, per germline. In nucleotides, the CDR3 is TGCGCCAGCAGCCAAGAAATCCCGTCTCAGGACACTGAAGCTTTCTTT. It codes for CASSQEIPSQDTEAFF.

V is TRBV19 and J is TRBJ1-5; D perhaps matches TRBD1 (6 bases). The CDR3 is 13 residues long. V lost 7 bases to trimming and J lost 6 bases, with 13 bases between them. Per the germline V gene, CDR1 is LNHDA and CDR2 is SQIVND (reference sequence). The CDR3 sequence: CASNTGLPQPQHF. CDR3 coding DNA: TGTGCCAGTAATACAGGGTTGCCTCAGCCCCAGCATTTT.

The J gene is TRBJ1-5, the V gene TRBV27, with D maybe TRBD1 (6 bases). Deletions cut 0 bases from V and 4 bases from J, with 13 bases between. Germline V lookup: CDR1 MNHEY, CDR2 SMNVEV (reference sequence). The CDR3 is 16 residues long. CDR3 region: CASSLSPTGRNQPQHF. As DNA, the CDR3 is TGTGCCAGCAGTTTATCCCCCACAGGGAGAAATCAGCCCCAGCATTTT.

The chain combines TRBV7-2 with TRBJ2-5; 8 bases align to TRBD1. The CDR3 length is 15 residues. Germline CDR1 reads SGHTA; CDR2 reads FQGNSA. J lost 13 bases, V lost 5 bases, and 18 bases had no gene match. As DNA, the CDR3 is TGTGCCAGCAGCGCGTCCCGAGACAGGGGTTACTCCTCGTACTTC. Translation gives CASSASRDRGYSSYF.

The chain employs TRBV19 and TRBJ2-7; 8 nucleotides align to TRBD1. V shed 4 bases and J 5 bases; nucleotides not matched to a gene: 10. Germline V gene lookup returns CDR1 LNHDA and CDR2 SQIVND (reference sequence). CDR3 size: 15 residues. This CDR3 reads CASSTQGAYHHEQYF. In DNA form, the CDR3 reads TGTGCCAGTAGTACCCAGGGGGCCTATCACCACGAGCAGTACTTC.

The chain links TRBV2 to TRBJ2-3, with 11 positions matching TRBD2. The CDR3 contains 16 residues. The V gene end was trimmed by 5 bases and the J gene end by 2 bases; junction bases not matched to a gene: 6. CDR1 and CDR2 (germline): SNHLY, FYNNEI. The CDR3 spells CASSYLTSGTTDTQYF. The CDR3 DNA is TGTGCCAGCAGTTACTTGACTAGCGGGACCACAGATACGCAGTATTTT.

This clone occurred once. The chain combines TRBV9 with TRBJ2-2; 11 nucleotides match TRBD1. The CDR3 is 15 residues long. CDR1 is SGDLS and CDR2 is YYNGEE in the germline V gene. V trimming: 1 base; J trimming: 7 bases; junction bases outside the gene matches: 3. The CDR3 region has the DNA TGTGCCAGCAGCGTAAGGACAGGGGGCTTCGGGGAGCTGTTTTTT. It codes for CASSVRTGGFGELFF.

The chain employs TRBV7-2 and TRBJ1-5; D gene uncertain. CDR3 size: 15 residues. The germline V gene encodes CDR1 SGHTA and CDR2 FQGNSA. V lost 2 bases and J lost 7, with 15 bases in between. The CDR3 nucleotides are TGTGCCAGCAGCTTAAACGGAGGGATTGGCCAGCCCCAGCATTTT. Encoded protein: CASSLNGGIGQPQHF. Full variable domain (rest looked up from reference TRBV7-2 and TRBJ1-5): GAGVSQSPSNKVTEKGKDVELRCDPISGHTALYWYRQSLGQGLEFLIYFQGNSAPDKSGLPSDRFSAERTGGSVSTLTIQRTQQEDSAVYLCASSLNGGIGQPQHFGDGTRLSIL.

This clone was picked up one time. This chain uses TRBV9 with TRBJ2-1; TRBD2 matches at 8 bases. This CDR3 is built from 14 residues. Germline V gives CDR1 SGDLS, CDR2 YYNGEE. J gave up 5 bases and V 3 bases, and 4 bases lay outside the gene matches. CDR3 nucleotide sequence: TGTGCCAGCAGCGCGGGGGGGTTCAACAATGAGCAGTTCTTC. Its translation is CASSAGGFNNEQFF. The variable domain in full, with the rest retrieved from reference TRBV9 and TRBJ2-1, is DSGVTQTPKHLITATGQRVTLRCSPRSGDLSVYWYQQSLDQGLQFLIQYYNGEERAKGNILERFSAQQFPDLHSELNLSSLELGDSALYFCASSAGGFNNEQFFGPGTRLTVL.

The table lists this clone with a count of one. The chain employs TRBV18 and TRBJ1-3; D may be TRBD1 (5 bases). The CDR3 contains 15 residues. V gave up 3 bases and J gave up 0 bases, with 9 bases separating them. In germline, CDR1 is KGHSH, CDR2 LQKENI. The CDR3 here is CASSPATDSGNTIYF. Here the CDR3 DNA reads TGTGCCAGCTCACCGGCGACAGACTCTGGAAACACCATATATTTT. Complete variable domain (other parts from reference TRBV18 and TRBJ1-3): NAGVMQNPRHLVRRRGQEARLRCSPMKGHSHVYWYRQLPEEGLKFMVYLQKENIIDESGMPKERFSAEFPKEGPSILRIQQVVRGDSAAYFCASSPATDSGNTIYFGEGSWLTVV.

There are a few counts of this clone. The J gene is TRBJ1-1, the V gene TRBV19, with a weak D call TRBD1 (5 bases). Trimming took 9 bases from V and 2 from J, leaving 19 bases between them. Germline V gives CDR1 LNHDA, CDR2 SQIVND (reference sequence). This CDR3 contains 15 residues. The CDR3 sequence: CASTLRPGGNTEAFF. The DNA for the CDR3 is TGTGCCAGCACGCTCCGTCCGGGGGGTAACACTGAAGCTTTCTTT.

J is TRBJ1-2 and V is TRBV7-9, with D possibly being TRBD1 (5 bases). This CDR3 contains 14 residues. Germline assignment: CDR1 SEHNR and CDR2 FQNEAQ (reference sequence). V lost 1 base to trimming and J lost 8 bases, with 14 bases between them. The CDR3 DNA follows: TGTGCCAGCAGCTTAGTAAGACCAGGGCAAGGCTACACCTTC. This codes for CASSLVRPGQGYTF.

The CDR3 loop is CASSGTTKNSPLHF. The CDR3 nucleotides are TGTGCCAGCAGCGGGACAACAAAAAATTCACCCCTCCACTTT. This chain uses TRBV9 with TRBJ1-6; weak D call: TRBD1 (5 bases). Germline V gene lookup returns CDR1 SGDLS and CDR2 YYNGEE. The V end lost 3 bases, the J end lost 7 bases, and 11 bases lay between the germline ends. There are 14 residues in the CDR3.

V is TRBV6-5 and J is TRBJ2-1; D gene uncertain. Germline V CDR1 and CDR2: MNHEY, SVGAGI. V lost 4 bases and J lost 5, with 9 bases in between. CDR3 length: 13 residues. The CDR3 coding sequence is TGTGCCAGCAGTTCCTACAGAAACAATGAGCAGTTCTTC. This sequence encodes CASSSYRNNEQFF.

The chain links TRBV18 to TRBJ1-1; 7 nucleotides align to TRBD1. CDR3 length: 15 residues. From germline, CDR1 is KGHSH and CDR2 LQKENI. The V gene end was trimmed by 4 bases and the J gene end by 0 bases; junction bases not matched to a gene: 5. The CDR3 loop is CASSQGQHMNTEAFF. In nucleotides, the CDR3 is TGTGCCAGCTCACAGGGACAGCATATGAACACTGAAGCTTTCTTT.

The V call is TRBV12-3 or TRBV12-4, the J call TRBJ1-2; D gene unclear. CDR3 size: 12 residues. V was trimmed by 7 bases and J by 7 bases, leaving 13 bases between them. The CDR3 DNA reads as TGTGCCAGCAATTATGAGAGGGCTGGCTACACCTTC. This encodes CASNYERAGYTF.

The V gene is TRBV9, the J gene TRBJ1-5, with D possibly TRBD1 on 5 matching bases. The V gene lost 0 bases and the J gene lost 0 bases, with 7 bases spanning the gap. Germline CDR1 reads SGDLS; CDR2 reads YYNGEE. The length of the CDR3 is 15 residues. The CDR3 sequence is CASSVGQNSNQPQHF. The CDR3 DNA follows: TGTGCCAGCAGCGTAGGACAGAATAGCAATCAGCCCCAGCATTTT.

V usage is TRBV10-3 and J usage is TRBJ1-4; the match to TRBD1 covers 9 bases. The trim removed 8 bases at V and 8 bases at J, leaving 9 bases unmatched. The CDR3 spans 14 residues. CDR1 is ENHRY, CDR2 SYGVKD, per germline. CDR3 nucleotide sequence: TGTGCCATCGCCCGGACAGGGGCGCAGGAAAAACTGTTTTTT. Translated, it gives CAIARTGAQEKLFF.